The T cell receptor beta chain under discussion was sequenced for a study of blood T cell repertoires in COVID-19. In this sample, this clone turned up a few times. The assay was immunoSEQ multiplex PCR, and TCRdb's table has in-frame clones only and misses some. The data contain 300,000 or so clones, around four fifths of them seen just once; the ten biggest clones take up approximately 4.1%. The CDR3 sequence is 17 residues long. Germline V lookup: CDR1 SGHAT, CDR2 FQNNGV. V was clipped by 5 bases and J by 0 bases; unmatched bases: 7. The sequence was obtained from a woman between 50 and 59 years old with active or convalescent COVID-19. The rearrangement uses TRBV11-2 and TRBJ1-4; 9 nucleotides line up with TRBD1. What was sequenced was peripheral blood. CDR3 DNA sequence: TGTGCCAGCAGCCGGACAGGGGATGTCACAACTAATGAAAAACTGTTTTTT. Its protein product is CASSRTGDVTTNEKLFF.